Below, 10 T cell receptor beta chains from the same sample are listed, as sequenced in a study of shared clonotypes between healthy human individuals. The repertoire was sequenced with immunoSEQ multiplex PCR; TCRdb's copy has only in-frame clones and lacks some. The top ten clones hold under 0.45% of a sample with 2.3 million or so clones, more than 85% of them seen once. Sequencing was performed on naive CD4+ T cells from PBMCs. Specified subset: CD45RA+ positively selected. The receptors shown here come from a man aged 18 to 30 in good health. Some clones in this sample may be carry-over from other donors' samples.

For this clone: At the DNA level, this CDR3 is encoded by other sequences in the same sample as well. V is TRBV29-1 and J is TRBJ2-1, with 9 nucleotides matching TRBD2. The junction had 2 bases not matched to a gene; V was cut back by 4 bases and J by 4 bases. CDR1 and CDR2 from the germline V gene are SQVTM and ANQGSEA. This CDR3 spans 13 amino acids. The CDR3 sequence: CSVGGRVYNEQFF. CDR3 sequence (DNA): TGCAGCGTTGGCGGGAGGGTATACAATGAGCAGTTCTTC.

The V and J genes are TRBV5-1 and TRBJ2-1; D is possibly TRBD2 (5 bases). This CDR3 has 14 residues. Germline V lookup: CDR1 SGHRS, CDR2 YFSETQ. Trimming stripped 3 bases from V and 7 bases from J, with 14 bases between. CDR3 bases: TGCGCCAGCAGCTCCCCTCCCCCGGGGAATGAGCAGTTCTTC. As protein: CASSSPPPGNEQFF.

This chain connects TRBV7-2 to TRBJ1-1; weak D call: TRBD1 (5 bases). Germline CDR1 and CDR2: SGHTA and FQGNSA. The CDR3 has 15 residues. V lost 0 bases to trimming and J lost 0 bases, with 8 bases between them. CDR3 in amino acids: CASSLATVMNTEAFF. CDR3 in DNA: TGTGCCAGCAGCTTAGCGACAGTGATGAACACTGAAGCTTTCTTT. The variable domain in full, completed from reference TRBV7-2 and TRBJ1-1, reads GAGVSQSPSNKVTEKGKDVELRCDPISGHTALYWYRQSLGQGLEFLIYFQGNSAPDKSGLPSDRFSAERTGGSVSTLTIQRTQQEDSAVYLCASSLATVMNTEAFFGQGTRLTVV.

The count of this clone is one. The V and J genes are TRBV5-1 and TRBJ2-5, with 10 positions matching TRBD2. Germline CDR1 SGHRS, CDR2 YFSETQ. This CDR3 comprises 16 residues. The J segment lost 6 bases and the V segment lost 0 bases, leaving 8 bases of the junction unmatched. The CDR3: CASSLVASGSGKTQYF. DNA of the CDR3: TGCGCCAGCAGCTTGGTGGCTAGCGGGAGTGGGAAGACCCAGTACTTC.

The chain uses TRBV9 and TRBJ2-5; no clear D. Trimming pared 2 bases from V and 2 bases from J, leaving 10 bases between. Looked up from germline, CDR1 is SGDLS and CDR2 is YYNGEE. The CDR3 loop spans 14 amino acids. The CDR3 DNA sequence: TGTGCCAGCAGCGTTTCGAGCGAGCAAGAGACCCAGTACTTC. The encoded protein is CASSVSSEQETQYF.

The chain has TRBV15 and TRBJ1-2; 8 nucleotides align to TRBD1. Germline V gives CDR1 LNHNV, CDR2 YYDKDF (reference sequence). The CDR3 contains 15 residues. The ends lost 4 bases at V and 6 bases at J; junction bases unmatched: 10. For the CDR3, the DNA is TGTGCCACCAGCAAGCTAGGTCCACAGGGGGATGGCTACACCTTC. It encodes CATSKLGPQGDGYTF.

This clone was detected once. The V call is TRBV2, the J call TRBJ1-2; D remains ambiguous. V was pared by 0 bases and J by 6 bases, with 17 bases between. The CDR3 has 16 amino acids. Germline V gives CDR1 SNHLY, CDR2 FYNNEI. CDR3 loop: CASSEAAQPIMDGYTF. CDR3 nucleotide sequence: TGTGCCAGCAGTGAAGCGGCGCAACCGATTATGGATGGCTACACCTTC.

This clone appeared once. This rearrangement joins TRBV10-3 to TRBJ1-3, with D unclear. CDR3 length: 15 residues. Trimming removed 7 bases from V and 0 bases from J, with 13 bases in between. CDR1 is ENHRY and CDR2 is SYGVKD in the germline V gene. The CDR3 nucleotides read TGTGCCATCACCGCGACGGTATCCTCTGGAAACACCATATATTTT. It translates to CAITATVSSGNTIYF.

The sample holds one count of this clone. V is TRBV6-5 and J is TRBJ1-2, with 7 bases matching TRBD1. Germline CDR1 and CDR2: MNHEY and SVGAGI. V was pared by 5 bases and J by 0 bases, with 3 bases of the junction left unmatched. CDR3 length: 14 amino acids. The chain's CDR3 is CASSPGQTNYGYTF. In DNA, the CDR3 is TGTGCCAGCAGTCCGGGACAGACTAACTATGGCTACACCTTC.

As DNA, the CDR3 is TGCGCCAGCAGCTTCCACACTCCGGCGGGCAATGAGCAGTTCTTC. Protein sequence: CASSFHTPAGNEQFF. The chain is built from TRBV5-1 and TRBJ2-1, with D perhaps TRBD2 (5 bases). This CDR3 contains 15 residues. Trimming pared 2 bases from V and 6 bases from J, leaving 15 bases between. Germline V lookup: CDR1 SGHRS, CDR2 YFSETQ.